This entry lists 30 T cell receptor beta chains sequenced from one sample in a study of CD8+CD57+ T cells in acquired aplastic anemia. Genomic DNA constituted the template upon which TCR beta VDJ and CDR3 profiling was performed. TCRdb itself ran the reads through MiXCR, one entry per CDR3 protein. The sample contains hundreds of thousands of distinct CDR3 sequences, 55% to 75% of which appear only once. Material for sequencing was sorted CD4+, CD8+, or CD8+CD57+ T cells (not recorded which) from PBMCs. The receptors shown here come from a human donor in good health, serving as a control.

This clonotype was recorded at least ten times. The chain employs TRBV30 and TRBJ2-1; no clear D gene. Germline V gene data show CDR1 as GTSNPN and CDR2 as SVGIG (reference sequence). This CDR3 comprises 12 residues. Trimming took 0 bases from V and 5 from J, leaving 5 bases between them. CDR3 sequence (DNA): TGTGCCTGGAGTGTAAACCACAATGAGCAGTTCTTC. Its protein product is CAWSVNHNEQFF.

This chain joins TRBV20-1 and TRBJ2-5; tentative D call: TRBD2 (7 bases). V gave up 7 bases and J gave up 2 bases, with 23 bases separating them. CDR1 and CDR2 (germline): DFQATT, SNEGSKA (reference sequence). The CDR3 is 16 amino acids. This CDR3 reads CSVDDLWRGLQETQYF. In DNA form, the CDR3 reads TGCAGTGTTGATGATCTATGGCGGGGGCTGCAAGAGACCCAGTACTTC.

This clonotype was counted at least ten times. V is TRBV7-9 and J is TRBJ2-1, with TRBD1 identical over 10 bases. The ends lost 6 bases at V and 6 bases at J; junction bases unmatched: 8. This CDR3 is 15 amino acids long. Germline CDR1 and CDR2: SEHNR and FQNEAQ (reference sequence). The CDR3 sequence: CASRPGTGEFNEQFF. Written as DNA, the CDR3 is TGTGCCAGCAGGCCCGGGACAGGGGAATTCAATGAGCAGTTCTTC.

This CDR3 reads CASSRQGGSTGAQYF. DNA of the CDR3: TGTGCCAGCAGCCGGCAGGGTGGTAGCACCGGTGCGCAGTATTTT. This rearrangement joins TRBV2 to TRBJ2-3; perhaps TRBD1 as D (5 bases). V dropped 6 bases and J dropped 10 bases, with 23 bases sitting between them. The CDR3 length is 15 residues. Germline loops: CDR1 SNHLY, CDR2 FYNNEI.

This clonotype was detected only a few times. V and J are TRBV7-8 and TRBJ2-1; no clear D. Germline V gives CDR1 SGHVS, CDR2 FQNEAQ. V lost 1 base to trimming and J lost 10 bases, with 8 bases between them. The CDR3 has 12 residues. CDR3: CASSLVSREQFF. DNA for the CDR3: TGTGCCAGCAGCTTAGTGTCGCGGGAGCAGTTCTTC.

This clonotype came up once. The chain uses TRBV12-3 or TRBV12-4 and TRBJ1-5, with D uncertain. The CDR3 is 13 residues long. The V end was cut by 3 bases, the J end by 6 bases, with 9 bases between. CDR3 sequence reads: CASSFLGIQPQHF. The CDR3 nucleotides read TGTGCCAGCAGTTTCCTGGGAATTCAGCCCCAGCATTTT.

Many counts were recorded for this clonotype. V gene TRBV4-3 combines with J gene TRBJ2-2; D not resolved. Looked up from germline, CDR1 is LGHNA and CDR2 is YSLEER. V was pared by 0 bases and J by 9 bases, with 17 bases between. The CDR3 spans 16 residues. The CDR3 DNA sequence: TGCGCCAGCAGCCAAGAATTTGACCGACGACCTTGGGAGCTGTTTTTT. Residues: CASSQEFDRRPWELFF.

The V gene is TRBV2, the J gene TRBJ2-1; D gene ambiguous. The CDR3 consists of 14 residues. Per the germline V gene, CDR1 is SNHLY and CDR2 is FYNNEI. The V and J ends lost 0 bases and 6 bases respectively, with 9 bases between them. In DNA form, the CDR3 reads TGTGCCAGCAGTGAAGCTGTAGTCTCCAATGAGCAGTTCTTC. The encoded protein is CASSEAVVSNEQFF.

About this clonotype itself: The junction does not match germline at one end; this may be a read error. The chain joins TRBV19 to TRBJ2-5; D is possibly TRBD2 (6 bases). The CDR3 covers 13 residues. Germline V gene lookup returns CDR1 LNHDA and CDR2 SQIVND (reference sequence). The CDR3 here is CASKGTGANVLSF. CDR3 sequence (DNA): TGTGCCAGTAAAGGGACTGGGGCAAACGTCCTGTCTTTC.

This chain connects TRBV24-1 to TRBJ2-3, with D unresolved. Per the germline V gene, CDR1 is KGHDR and CDR2 is SFDVKD. The CDR3 length is 13 residues. Trimming removed 4 bases at V and 6 bases at J, with 10 bases between. Here the CDR3 DNA reads TGTGCCACCAGTGAGGGTGGAACGGATACGCAGTATTTT. Amino acid sequence: CATSEGGTDTQYF.

The chain has TRBV20-1 and TRBJ1-2; weak D call: TRBD1 (6 bases). The CDR3 is made up of 12 amino acids. Germline V gene data show CDR1 as DFQATT and CDR2 as SNEGSKA (reference sequence). The CDR3 spells CSAEGGLTVDTF. CDR3 DNA sequence: TGCAGCGCAGAAGGGGGACTTACGGTTGACACCTTC.

This rearrangement joins TRBV2 to TRBJ2-6; 9 nucleotides align to TRBD2. The CDR3 runs to 16 residues. V lost 6 bases, J lost 2 bases, and 5 bases stayed unmatched. CDR1 SNHLY and CDR2 FYNNEI come from the germline V gene. The DNA for the CDR3 is TGTGCCAGCAGACAGGCGGGGGGGACTGGGGCCAACGTCCTGACTTTC. Residues: CASRQAGGTGANVLTF. Full variable domain (rest looked up from reference TRBV2 and TRBJ2-6): EPEVTQTPSHQVTQMGQEVILRCVPISNHLYFYWYRQILGQKVEFLVSFYNNEISEKSEIFDDQFSVERPDGSNFTLKIRSTKLEDSAMYFCASRQAGGTGANVLTFGAGSRLTVL.

This sequence joins TRBV24-1 and TRBJ1-1, with a tentative D call TRBD1 (5 bases). CDR3 length equals 15 residues. V gave up 4 bases and J gave up 1 base, with 12 bases separating them. Per germline, CDR1 KGHDR and CDR2 SFDVKD. The CDR3 coding sequence is TGTGCCACCAGTGACCCCGGGACGGAGAACACTGAAGCTTTCTTT. Protein: CATSDPGTENTEAFF.

The chain couples TRBV7-3 to TRBJ2-3; possibly TRBD1 for D (5 bases). Between the trimmed V and J ends, which lost 2 bases and 14 bases, there was a span of 20 bases. The CDR3 runs 14 residues. From germline, CDR1 is SGHTA and CDR2 FQGTGA. CDR3 residues: CASSLGTRGYTSYF. The CDR3 DNA reads TGTGCCAGCAGCTTAGGAACAAGGGGATATACTTCGTATTTT.

The table lists this clonotype with many counts. This chain connects TRBV9 to TRBJ1-2; tentative D call: TRBD1 (6 bases). The V end lost 0 bases, the J end lost 7 bases, and 13 bases lay between the germline ends. CDR1 SGDLS and CDR2 YYNGEE come from the germline V gene. This CDR3 contains 14 residues. In nucleotides, the CDR3 is TGTGCCAGCAGCGTAGGTCAGGGGCTGGGTGGCTACACCTTC. It encodes CASSVGQGLGGYTF.

This clonotype was picked up one time. The J gene is TRBJ1-5, the V gene TRBV6-5; no firm D call. V was shortened by 0 bases and J by 6 bases, with 6 bases between the two germline ends. From germline, CDR1 is MNHEY and CDR2 SVGAGI. The CDR3 has 13 amino acids. Here the CDR3 reads CASSYSNVQPQHF. CDR3 in DNA: TGTGCCAGCAGTTACTCGAATGTTCAGCCCCAGCATTTT.

V and J are TRBV7-3 and TRBJ2-5; the match to TRBD2 covers 13 bases. After removal of 6 bases from V and 1 base from J, the junction contained 5 bases not matched to a gene. Germline CDR1 reads SGHTA; CDR2 reads FQGTGA. CDR3 size: 16 residues. The CDR3 reads CASSQGLAGIQETQYF. CDR3 nucleotides: TGTGCCAGCAGTCAGGGACTAGCGGGGATCCAAGAGACCCAGTACTTC.

V gene TRBV7-8 combines with J gene TRBJ1-6; the D is unclear. CDR1 and CDR2 (germline): SGHVS, FQNEAQ. The CDR3 is made up of 15 amino acids. The germline V and J ends were trimmed by 6 bases and 6 bases, with 15 bases remaining between them. CDR3 DNA sequence: TGTGCCAGCAGTGTGACTAGGGAAGTTAATTCACCCCTCCACTTT. Translated: CASSVTREVNSPLHF.

At least ten counts were recorded for this clonotype. J is TRBJ2-3 and V is TRBV12-5; D assignment may be TRBD1 or TRBD2 (5 bases each). This CDR3 region has 17 residues. The germline V gene has CDR1 LGHNT and CDR2 FRNRAP. V lost 6 bases to trimming and J lost 1 base, with 20 bases between them. The CDR3 sequence is CASGILNGTVRTDTQYF. CDR3 nucleotides: TGTGCTAGTGGAATACTCAATGGGACGGTGCGCACAGATACGCAGTATTTT.

V is TRBV18 and J is TRBJ1-6, with D unclear. From germline, CDR1 is KGHSH and CDR2 LQKENI. This CDR3 has 14 amino acids. The germline V and J ends were trimmed by 5 bases and 6 bases, with 11 bases remaining between them. CDR3 in DNA: TGTGCCAGCTCATCCTGGAACCTTAATTCACCCCTCCACTTT. It yields the protein CASSSWNLNSPLHF.

This rearrangement joins TRBV7-2 to TRBJ1-2; D might be TRBD1 (5 bases). The V end was cut by 10 bases, the J end by 14 bases, with 23 bases between. This CDR3 has 12 residues. Germline CDR1 SGHTA, CDR2 FQGNSA. The CDR3 loop reads CATSRTRETQTF. In DNA, the CDR3 is TGTGCCACCTCGCGGACCAGGGAGACCCAGACCTTC.

The genes are TRBV9 and TRBJ2-7, with D possibly being TRBD2 (6 bases). Germline V gene sequence: CDR1 SGDLS, CDR2 YYNGEE. The CDR3 length is 15 residues. V lost 0 bases and J 11 bases, leaving 21 bases between the germline ends. The CDR3 DNA follows: TGTGCCAGCAGCGTAGAGACGGCGGGGAGCACAGATAAGTACTTC. As protein: CASSVETAGSTDKYF. The whole variable domain, remainder taken from reference TRBV9 and TRBJ2-7, is DSGVTQTPKHLITATGQRVTLRCSPRSGDLSVYWYQQSLDQGLQFLIQYYNGEERAKGNILERFSAQQFPDLHSELNLSSLELGDSALYFCASSVETAGSTDKYFGPGTRLTVT.

The V gene is TRBV10-3, the J gene TRBJ2-3, with 9 bases matching TRBD1. The CDR3 extends over 14 amino acids. Germline V gene data show CDR1 as ENHRY and CDR2 as SYGVKD. Unmatched junction bases numbered 7, after V lost 8 bases and J lost 4 bases. The CDR3 bases are TGTGCCATCGGGGCTGACAGGGGGGCAGATACGCAGTATTTT. Residues: CAIGADRGADTQYF.

V is TRBV24-1 and J is TRBJ2-3, with TRBD1 matching 9 bases. Judging by the DNA end, TRBJ2-7 fits better; the J call may be wrong. The CDR3 runs 14 residues. In germline, CDR1 is KGHDR, CDR2 SFDVKD. The CDR3 loop reads CATSRGQGRDEQYF. The CDR3 nucleotides are TGTGCCACCAGTAGGGGACAGGGCAGGGACGAGCAGTACTTC.

The genes are TRBV7-2 and TRBJ1-6; possibly TRBD1 for D (5 bases). The CDR3 sequence is 18 residues long. Trimming left V 3 bases short and J 0 bases short, with 15 bases between. Germline V CDR1 and CDR2: SGHTA, FQGNSA. The CDR3 DNA follows: TGTGCCAGCAGCTTTAGCCGGGACCCGAGCTCCTATAATTCACCCCTCCACTTT. This sequence encodes CASSFSRDPSSYNSPLHF.

Turning to this clonotype: An end of the junction does not agree with germline; a read error may underlie this. The gene calls are TRBV9 and TRBJ2-7; the D is unclear. The germline gives CDR1 SGDLS, CDR2 YYNGEE. The CDR3 sequence is 14 residues long. CDR3 amino acids: CATSRATSTYKQYF. DNA of the CDR3: TGTGCCACCAGCAGAGCCACCAGTACATACAAGCAGTACTTC.

Comment on this clonotype: A read error may produce the germline difference seen at one junction end. The rearrangement links TRBV7-3 to TRBJ1-1; a weak D match, TRBD1 (5 bases). Germline V gene sequence: CDR1 SGHTA, CDR2 FQGTGA. This CDR3 comprises 14 residues. The CDR3 DNA sequence: TGTGCCAGCAGCTTATCCCCAGGGTTGGGGGAGACCCAGTTT. Translating it yields CASSLSPGLGETQF. The entire variable domain, with the rest obtained from reference TRBV7-3 and TRBJ1-1, is as follows: GAGVSQTPSNKVTEKGKYVELRCDPISGHTALYWYRQSLGQGPEFLIYFQGTGAADDSGLPNDRFFAVRPEGSVSTLKIQRTERGDSAVYLCASSLSPGLGETQFGQGTRLTVV.

This sequence joins TRBV9 and TRBJ1-1; 8 bases fit TRBD1. The CDR3 sequence is 14 residues long. In germline, CDR1 is SGDLS, CDR2 YYNGEE. V was pared by 4 bases and J by 11 bases, with 13 bases of the junction left unmatched. The CDR3 DNA reads as TGTGCCAGCAGCCTGCACGCCAGGGGGCTAGAGGCTTTCTTT. Protein product: CASSLHARGLEAFF.

This clonotype was detected once. The chain is built from TRBV12-5 and TRBJ2-1, with D possibly being TRBD2 (7 bases). The length of the CDR3 is 17 residues. Trimming removed 10 bases from V and 7 bases from J, with 29 bases in between. Germline V gene sequence: CDR1 LGHNT, CDR2 FRNRAP. The chain's CDR3 is CAISTSPRGAPENEQFF. The CDR3 DNA reads as TGTGCTATTAGTACGAGCCCCCGGGGGGCTCCCGAAAATGAGCAGTTCTTC.

This clonotype came up a few times. This rearrangement joins TRBV12-3 or TRBV12-4 to TRBJ2-7; 7 positions match TRBD2. The CDR3 is made up of 12 amino acids. Unmatched junction bases numbered 12, after V lost 7 bases and J lost 12 bases. CDR3 bases: TGTGCCAGCACGTGGGGGGAGGGTCCTGGGTACTTC. This encodes CASTWGEGPGYF.